The sequence of this T cell receptor beta chain was determined in a study of CD8 T cells in ankylosing spondylitis. Findings and limits, study-wide: A CD8+ phenotype characterized the disease-linked clones, which were relatively rare in peripheral blood. Blood from ankylosing spondylitis patients appeared to carry a characteristic eight-variant TCR beta motif. Both synovial fluid and blood in reactive arthritis had previously been reported to carry some motif variants. Clones tied to disease were said to be significantly enriched in matched ankylosing spondylitis synovial fluid.

The TCR beta libraries were generated through quantitative 5'-RACE incorporating molecular barcodes. TCRdb re-analysed the 5' RACE reads in MiXCR, keeping a single row per CDR3 protein. In the table there are roughly 470,000 distinct CDR3 sequences, 25% to 30% of which are singletons. Germline values: CDR1 SGHAT, CDR2 FQNNGV. Trimming took 1 base from V and 6 from J, leaving 19 bases between them. CDR3 length equals 17 residues. Worth noting for this clonotype: Its cognate antigen is unknown.

Sequencing was performed on blood, either unsorted or a sorted T cell fraction (not recorded which). This clonotype was sampled from a male donor with ankylosing spondylitis. The chain has TRBV11-2 and TRBJ2-1; D perhaps matches TRBD2 (6 bases). The CDR3 region is CASSLVMAGTGVNEQFF. The CDR3 region has the DNA TGTGCCAGCAGCTTAGTAATGGCGGGAACGGGAGTCAATGAGCAGTTCTTC.